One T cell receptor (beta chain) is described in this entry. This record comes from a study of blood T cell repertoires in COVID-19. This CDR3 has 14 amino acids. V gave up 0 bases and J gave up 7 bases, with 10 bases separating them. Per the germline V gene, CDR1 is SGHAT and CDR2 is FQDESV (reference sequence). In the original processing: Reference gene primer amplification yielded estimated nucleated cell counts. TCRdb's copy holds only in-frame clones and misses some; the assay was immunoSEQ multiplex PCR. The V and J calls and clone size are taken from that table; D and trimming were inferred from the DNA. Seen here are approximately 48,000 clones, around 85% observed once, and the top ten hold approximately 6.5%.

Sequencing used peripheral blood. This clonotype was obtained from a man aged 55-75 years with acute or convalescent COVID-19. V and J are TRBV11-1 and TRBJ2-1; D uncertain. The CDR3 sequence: CASSLAFIRNEQFF. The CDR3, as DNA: TGTGCCAGCAGCTTAGCGTTCATTCGGAATGAGCAGTTCTTC. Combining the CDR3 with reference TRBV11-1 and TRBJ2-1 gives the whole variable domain EAEVAQSPRYKITEKSQAVAFWCDPISGHATLYWYRQILGQGPELLVQFQDESVVDDSQLPKDRFSAERLKGVDSTLKIQPAELGDSAMYLCASSLAFIRNEQFFGPGTRLTVL.